The 18 T cell receptor beta chains presented below share a single source sample, sequenced in a study of blood T cell repertoires in COVID-19. Sequencing was performed with immunoSEQ multiplex PCR; in TCRdb, only in-frame clones are kept and a portion is missing. The table lists about 260,000 clones, about 82% of them singletons. The sample taken for sequencing was PBMCs or T cells enriched from blood (not recorded which). The receptors originated from a woman between 50 and 59 years old who had recovered from COVID-19.

V and J are TRBV5-1 and TRBJ1-5, with D tentatively TRBD1 (5 bases). CDR1 is SGHRS and CDR2 is YFSETQ in the germline V gene. This CDR3 spans 14 amino acids. The ends were cut back, 0 bases at V and 6 bases at J, with 10 bases in the middle. CDR3 sequence reads: CASSLERGGQPQHF. The CDR3 DNA reads TGCGCCAGCAGCTTGGAGCGGGGCGGTCAGCCCCAGCATTTT. Drawing the rest from reference TRBV5-1 and TRBJ1-5, the complete variable domain is KAGVTQTPRYLIKTRGQQVTLSCSPISGHRSVSWYQQTPGQGLQFLFEYFSETQRNKGNFPGRFSGRQFSNSRSEMNVSTLELGDSALYLCASSLERGGQPQHFGDGTRLSIL.

This clone was counted only a few times. The rearrangement links TRBV2 to TRBJ1-1; D is undetermined. This CDR3 contains 11 residues. The germline V gene encodes CDR1 SNHLY and CDR2 FYNNEI. V lost 10 bases and J 10 bases, leaving 16 bases between the germline ends. The CDR3 protein is CATHTPLGAFF. CDR3 coding DNA: TGTGCCACACACACCCCCCTTGGAGCTTTCTTT.

J is TRBJ2-3 and V is TRBV13; 7 bases fit TRBD2. Germline loops: CDR1 PRHDT, CDR2 FYEKMQ (reference sequence). The CDR3 consists of 16 residues. With 2 bases clipped from V and 3 bases from J, the junction kept 8 bases outside the gene matches. For the CDR3, the DNA is TGTGCCAGCAGCTTATGGGCGTTGCGGGGGACAGATACGCAGTATTTT. Its protein is CASSLWALRGTDTQYF.

The chain has TRBV4-3 and TRBJ1-5, with TRBD1 identical over 8 bases. Germline CDR1 is LGHNA and CDR2 is YSLEER. The CDR3 spans 18 residues. The trim removed 1 base at V and 1 base at J, leaving 9 bases unmatched. CDR3 amino acids: CASSQGPMGTGSNQPQHF. CDR3 in DNA: TGCGCCAGCAGCCAAGGCCCGATGGGGACAGGCAGCAATCAGCCCCAGCATTTT.

The V call is TRBV5-1, the J call TRBJ1-4, with TRBD1 matching over 9 bases. CDR1 and CDR2 (germline): SGHRS, YFSETQ. The CDR3 runs to 15 residues. The J segment lost 7 bases and the V segment lost 4 bases, leaving 8 bases of the junction unmatched. CDR3 loop: CASSPSGTGSEKLFF. DNA of the CDR3: TGCGCCAGCAGCCCCTCCGGGACAGGGAGTGAAAAACTGTTTTTT.

This sequence joins TRBV3-1 (or the pseudogene TRBV3-2) and TRBJ1-2, with D hard to call. The germline V gene has CDR1 LGHDT and CDR2 YNNKEL (reference sequence). The CDR3 length is 14 residues. V lost 6 bases and J 5 bases, leaving 16 bases between the germline ends. This CDR3 is CASSPLQDGYGYTF. In DNA form, the CDR3 reads TGTGCCAGCAGTCCCCTCCAGGATGGATATGGCTACACCTTC.

This clone was counted a few times. The gene calls are TRBV24-1 and TRBJ2-1, with unresolved D. The CDR3 is 15 amino acids. V lost 5 bases and J 0 bases, leaving 10 bases between the germline ends. CDR1 is KGHDR and CDR2 is SFDVKD in the germline V gene. The CDR3 loop reads CATSAGFSSYNEQFF. CDR3 DNA sequence: TGTGCCACCAGTGCCGGGTTTAGCTCCTACAATGAGCAGTTCTTC.

This clone was recorded only once. An end of the junction does not agree with germline; a read error may underlie this. The V call is TRBV5-4, the J call TRBJ1-2; TRBD1 agrees at 10 bases. This CDR3 comprises 14 residues. Germline CDR1 is SGHNT and CDR2 is YYREEE (reference sequence). The CDR3 sequence is CASSQGQGDYGYAF. The DNA of the CDR3 is TGTGCCAGCAGCCAAGGACAGGGGGACTATGGCTACGCCTTC. The whole variable domain, filled in from reference TRBV5-4 and TRBJ1-2, reads ETGVTQSPTHLIKTRGQQVTLRCSSQSGHNTVSWYQQALGQGPQFIFQYYREEENGRGNFPPRFSGLQFPNYSSELNVNALELDDSALYLCASSQGQGDYGYAFGSGTRLTVV.

This clone came up once. The chain recombines TRBV6-6 with TRBJ1-2, with unresolved D. This CDR3 region has 13 residues. The germline CDR1 and CDR2 sequences are MNHNY and SVGAGI (reference sequence). V lost 8 bases and J 0 bases, leaving 10 bases between the germline ends. The DNA for the CDR3 is TGTGCCAGCTCATCGGGATCTAACTATGGCTACACCTTC. Residues: CASSSGSNYGYTF.

The genes are TRBV11-2 and TRBJ1-5, with a possible D match to TRBD1 (6 bases). Deletions cut 1 base from V and 7 bases from J, with 14 bases between. Germline V gene lookup returns CDR1 SGHAT and CDR2 FQNNGV. The CDR3 is 15 amino acids. The CDR3 reads CASSLGTGILQPQHF. The DNA of the CDR3 is TGTGCCAGCAGCTTAGGCACAGGGATATTACAGCCCCAGCATTTT. The whole variable domain, remainder taken from reference TRBV11-2 and TRBJ1-5, is EAGVAQSPRYKIIEKRQSVAFWCNPISGHATLYWYQQILGQGPKLLIQFQNNGVVDDSQLPKDRFSAERLKGVDSTLKIQPAKLEDSAVYLCASSLGTGILQPQHFGDGTRLSIL.

The CDR3 spells CASSPTGTAGPQANYGYTF. The CDR3 DNA sequence: TGCGCCAGCAGCCCTACCGGGACAGCCGGTCCTCAGGCTAACTATGGCTACACCTTC. This sequence joins TRBV4-1 and TRBJ1-2; the match to TRBD1 covers 7 bases. V trimming: 4 bases; J trimming: 0 bases; junction bases outside the gene matches: 17. This CDR3 is 19 amino acids long. Germline CDR1 is MGHRA and CDR2 is YSYEKL.

A single count supports this clone. The rearrangement uses TRBV19 and TRBJ2-7; 7 bases are shared with TRBD2. This CDR3 region has 13 residues. Germline lookup yields CDR1 LNHDA and CDR2 SQIVND (reference sequence). Losses at the gene ends were 6 bases for V and 1 base for J; bases not matched to a gene: 3. CDR3 sequence (DNA): TGTGCCAGTAGACCGGGGGGATCCTACGAGCAGTACTTC. Translating gives CASRPGGSYEQYF.

This clone was picked up one time. J is TRBJ2-5 and V is TRBV13, with D possibly being TRBD1 (6 bases). V lost 5 bases and J 4 bases, leaving 17 bases between the germline ends. This CDR3 is built from 15 residues. CDR1 and CDR2 from the germline V gene are PRHDT and FYEKMQ (reference sequence). CDR3 in amino acids: CASSATGSWRETQYF. For the CDR3, the DNA is TGTGCCAGCAGCGCTACAGGGAGCTGGAGAGAGACCCAGTACTTC.

This chain links TRBV30 with TRBJ2-1, with TRBD2 identical over 10 bases. Germline CDR1 and CDR2: GTSNPN and SVGIG (reference sequence). Trimming at V came to 3 bases and at J to 8 bases, leaving 13 bases not matched to a gene. There are 16 residues in the CDR3. The CDR3 spells CAWSEPRASGSYEQFF. Written as DNA, the CDR3 is TGTGCCTGGAGCGAACCAAGGGCTAGCGGGAGCTATGAGCAGTTCTTC.

This clone showed up just once. The V and J genes are TRBV6-2 or TRBV6-3 and TRBJ2-4, with a tentative D call TRBD1 (6 bases). The CDR3 totals 15 residues. The germline V and J ends were trimmed by 1 base and 1 base, with 8 bases remaining between them. Germline V gene lookup returns CDR1 MNHEY and CDR2 SVGEGT. CDR3 sequence reads: CASSYLQGAKNIQYF. In DNA, the CDR3 is TGTGCCAGCAGTTACTTACAGGGCGCCAAAAACATTCAGTACTTC.

The chain carries TRBV2 and TRBJ1-2; D not certain. Trimming cost V 4 bases and J 8 bases, with 11 bases left between them. This CDR3 has 12 residues. Per the germline V gene, CDR1 is SNHLY and CDR2 is FYNNEI. CDR3 nucleotides: TGTGCCAGCAGTGCGCGGGGAGACGGCTACACCTTC. Protein sequence: CASSARGDGYTF.

The chain links TRBV6-5 to TRBJ2-1; tentatively, D is TRBD2 (6 bases). Germline values: CDR1 MNHEY, CDR2 SVGAGI. Between the trimmed V and J ends, which lost 0 bases and 8 bases, there was a span of 14 bases. The CDR3 spans 15 residues. CDR3 sequence: CASSYSSLLADEQFF. As DNA, the CDR3 is TGTGCCAGCAGTTACTCCTCCCTACTAGCTGATGAGCAGTTCTTC.

The V call is TRBV11-2, the J call TRBJ2-5, with 7 bases that match TRBD2. There are 12 residues in the CDR3. The J segment lost 5 bases and the V segment lost 6 bases, leaving 3 bases of the junction unmatched. In germline, CDR1 is SGHAT, CDR2 FQNNGV. CDR3 nucleotide sequence: TGTGCCAGCAGATCCGGGGGGGAGACCCAGTACTTC. As protein: CASRSGGETQYF.